A selection of T cell receptor beta chains follows, all from one sample in a study of T cells after yellow fever vaccination. TCRdb re-called the 5' RACE reads with MiXCR, one entry per CDR3 protein. The repertoire has some 32,000 distinct CDR3 sequences, 4.4% of them found once; the top ten carry 46%. The input for sequencing was CD8+ T cells sorted from PBMCs, taken 5 days after the yellow fever booster vaccination. These receptors originate from a man aged 30 to 39 who received the YFV17D yellow fever vaccine. CDR3s include the opening cysteine and the closing phenylalanine or tryptophan. The D gene is left open where the match is weak. Part of the rows lack a size; the others show once, few, many or a class for expanded clones.

j_call clone_size d_call v_call cdr3_length cdr3_aa cdr3_nt
TRBJ1-1 many NA TRBV9 16 CASSVAPPGRYTEAFF TGTGCCAGCAGCGTAGCCCCGCCAGGGAGATACACTGAAGCTTTCTTT
TRBJ2-1 many NA TRBV6-5 12 CASRTSPNEQFF TGTGCCAGCAGAACTAGTCCAAATGAGCAGTTCTTC
TRBJ2-5 many NA TRBV4-3 16 CASSQDTGAPGETQYF TGCGCCAGCAGCCAAGATACGGGGGCGCCAGGAGAGACCCAGTACTTC
TRBJ2-5 many TRBD2 TRBV5-4 14 CASSPLADQETQYF TGTGCCAGCAGTCCTCTAGCGGACCAAGAGACCCAGTACTTC
TRBJ2-7 NA NA TRBV7-9 14 CASSWGELPYEQYF TGTGCCAGCAGCTGGGGAGAACTGCCTTACGAGCAGTACTTC
TRBJ1-4 many NA TRBV5-6 14 CASSLANANEKLFF TGTGCCAGCAGCTTGGCGAATGCTAATGAAAAACTGTTTTTT
TRBJ2-7 many TRBD2 TRBV20-1 14 CSARGLADHEEQYF TGCAGTGCTAGAGGACTAGCGGACCACGAAGAGCAGTACTTC
TRBJ2-7 many NA TRBV7-8 12 CASSFVEYEQYF TGTGCCAGCAGCTTTGTGGAGTACGAGCAGTACTTC
TRBJ2-1 many NA TRBV24-1 14 CATSTTGTYNEQFF TGTGCCACCAGTACCACAGGAACCTACAATGAGCAGTTCTTC
TRBJ2-3 NA NA TRBV6-5 16 CASSYLRGSSTDTQYF TGTGCCAGCAGTTACTTGAGGGGGTCGAGCACAGATACGCAGTATTTT
TRBJ2-1 NA NA TRBV29-1 13 CSVAFGSYNEQFF TGCAGCGTCGCGTTCGGGTCCTACAATGAGCAGTTCTTC
TRBJ2-1 few TRBD2 TRBV14 16 CASSASGASSYNEQFF TGTGCCAGCTCAGCTAGCGGCGCAAGCTCCTACAATGAGCAGTTCTTC
TRBJ2-2 many TRBD2 TRBV4-3 18 CASSLGLAGTANTGELFF TGCGCCAGCAGCCTCGGACTAGCGGGAACTGCGAACACCGGGGAGCTGTTTTTT
TRBJ2-3 NA TRBD2 TRBV11-2 16 CASRNEWGLAADTQYF TGTGCCAGCAGAAACGAATGGGGACTAGCCGCAGATACGCAGTATTTT
TRBJ2-7 many NA TRBV7-9 14 CASSWGDLPYEQYF TGTGCCAGCAGCTGGGGAGACCTGCCCTACGAGCAGTACTTC
TRBJ2-2 many NA TRBV10-2 15 CASSEEGSNTGELFF TGCGCCAGCAGTGAGGAGGGGTCGAACACCGGGGAGCTGTTTTTT
TRBJ2-2 NA TRBD2 TRBV7-9 16 CASSWGTSGRTGELFF TGTGCCAGCAGCTGGGGGACTAGCGGAAGGACCGGGGAGCTGTTTTTT
TRBJ2-7 many TRBD2 TRBV18 16 CASSLYTPGRGYEQYF TGTGCCAGCTCACTATACACGCCAGGGAGGGGATACGAGCAGTACTTC
TRBJ2-1 many NA TRBV28 12 CASSKSYNEQFF TGTGCCAGCAGTAAAAGCTACAATGAGCAGTTCTTC
TRBJ2-3 many TRBD2 TRBV7-8 15 CASSPLAGSTDTQYF TGTGCCAGCAGCCCTCTAGCGGGATCCACAGATACGCAGTATTTT
TRBJ2-1 many NA TRBV4-1 13 CASSQVLFNEQFF TGCGCCAGCAGCCAAGTCCTGTTCAATGAGCAGTTCTTC
TRBJ1-1 many NA TRBV29-1 13 CSVLIVLDTEAFF TGCAGCGTCCTGATAGTCTTGGACACTGAAGCTTTCTTT
TRBJ2-7 many NA TRBV4-3 14 CASSLSLEIYEQYF TGCGCCAGCAGCCTTTCACTTGAAATCTACGAGCAGTACTTC